These 22 T cell receptor beta chains were all obtained from the same sample, sequenced in a study of low-dose radiotherapy and immunotherapy resistance in tumors. Time point defined: after trial treatment. Treatment indicated: LDRT plus nivolumab, ipilimumab, low-dose cyclophosphamide and aspirin (RACIN trial). Covering alpha and beta chains, TRAV- and TRBV-specific primers were used for the first-strand cDNA. The PCR that amplified TCRs ran for approximately 20 cycles, relying on a constant-region primer and a V-primer adapter. TCRdb ran MiXCR on the reads and lists one entry per CDR3 protein. In the table there are 80,000 or so distinct CDR3 sequences, 17% of which are singletons. The source was PBMCs, collected after low-dose radiotherapy plus immunotherapy. These receptor sequences come from a male donor with prostate cancer.

This clonotype was counted ten times or more. CDR3 amino acids: CASSYDDQPRGAFF. Here the CDR3 DNA reads TGTGCCAGCAGTTACGATGACCAACCGAGGGGAGCTTTCTTT. This chain links TRBV6-2 or TRBV6-3 with TRBJ1-1; weak D call: TRBD1 (5 bases). The CDR3 is made up of 14 amino acids. CDR1 and CDR2 (germline): MNHEY, SVGEGT. Trimming took off 2 bases at V and 10 bases at J, with 17 bases between the two ends.

The chain has TRBV7-2 and TRBJ2-1; tentatively, D is TRBD2 (6 bases). CDR3 length: 16 amino acids. V lost 5 bases and J lost 5, with 19 bases in between. CDR1 is SGHTA, CDR2 FQGNSA, per germline. The CDR3 DNA is TGTGCCAGCAGCCCTTTTCCCCGAGCGGGCAACAATGAGCAGTTCTTC. The encoded protein is CASSPFPRAGNNEQFF.

This clonotype was found many times. The chain carries TRBV18 and TRBJ1-1, with D tentatively TRBD1 (6 bases). Per the germline V gene, CDR1 is KGHSH and CDR2 is LQKENI. Trimming shortened V by 2 bases and J by 2 bases, and 21 bases separated the two germline ends. The CDR3 runs to 18 residues. For the CDR3, the DNA is TGTGCCAGCTCACCAAATTTCGGTGCAGGGGATGCAAACACTGAAGCTTTCTTT. This codes for CASSPNFGAGDANTEAFF.

This clonotype was seen ten or more times. The J gene is TRBJ2-3, the V gene TRBV11-1; 8 bases agree with TRBD2. Germline values: CDR1 SGHAT, CDR2 FQDESV (reference sequence). This CDR3 has 14 amino acids. The junction had 4 bases not matched to a gene; V was cut back by 7 bases and J by 1 base. The CDR3 reads CASTLAGRTDTQYF. The CDR3 DNA follows: TGTGCCAGCACCCTAGCGGGTCGCACAGATACGCAGTATTTT.

This clonotype has a count of ten or more. The chain links TRBV5-1 to TRBJ2-5; maybe TRBD1 (6 bases). Trimming took off 0 bases at V and 4 bases at J, with 10 bases between the two ends. Germline-derived CDR1 and CDR2 are SGHRS and YFSETQ. There are 14 residues in the CDR3. This CDR3 reads CASSLGDIGETQYF. The DNA for the CDR3 is TGCGCCAGCAGCTTGGGGGACATCGGAGAGACCCAGTACTTC.

This clonotype has at least ten counts. The V call is TRBV5-1, the J call TRBJ1-2, with a weak D call TRBD1 (5 bases). Germline CDR1 is SGHRS and CDR2 is YFSETQ. Trimming cost V 4 bases and J 7 bases, with 14 bases left between them. This CDR3 has 13 residues. In DNA, the CDR3 is TGCGCCAGCAGCCCGTCGGGGGACCGTGGCTACACCTTC. As protein: CASSPSGDRGYTF.

This clonotype has a handful of counts. The chain joins TRBV5-4 to TRBJ2-3; D not resolved. V lost 4 bases and J lost 0, with 3 bases in between. The CDR3 runs 12 residues. CDR1 and CDR2 (germline): SGHNT, YYREEE (reference sequence). DNA for the CDR3: TGTGCCAGCAGCAAAAGCACAGATACGCAGTATTTT. This codes for CASSKSTDTQYF.

This clonotype was recorded at least ten times. The chain couples TRBV5-1 to TRBJ2-1; 7 bases are a match to TRBD1. The CDR3 is made up of 15 amino acids. CDR1 and CDR2 (germline): SGHRS, YFSETQ. Trimming took 4 bases from V and 6 from J; bases not matched to a gene: 10. CDR3 protein: CASSPQGLGFNEQFF. The CDR3 coding sequence is TGCGCCAGCAGCCCACAGGGGTTGGGGTTCAATGAGCAGTTCTTC.

This clonotype was recorded at least ten times. The chain uses TRBV4-3 and TRBJ2-2; unclear D gene. Germline V lookup: CDR1 LGHNA, CDR2 YSLEER. This CDR3 is 14 amino acids long. The ends were cut back, 0 bases at V and 6 bases at J, with 8 bases in the middle. The CDR3 nucleotides read TGCGCCAGCAGCCAAGATTTTATCCCCGGGGAGCTGTTTTTT. Its protein product is CASSQDFIPGELFF.

This clonotype was counted many times. The V call is TRBV18, the J call TRBJ1-5; D unresolved. The CDR3 loop spans 13 amino acids. Trimming left V 3 bases short and J 3 bases short, with 6 bases between. Germline V gene lookup returns CDR1 KGHSH and CDR2 LQKENI. CDR3 sequence: CASSPGLNQPQHF. Written as DNA, the CDR3 is TGTGCCAGCTCACCTGGACTCAATCAGCCCCAGCATTTT.

This clonotype was seen many times. The chain combines TRBV9 with TRBJ1-2; TRBD1 might be the D (6 bases). V was clipped by 3 bases and J by 5 bases, with 17 bases between them. The length of the CDR3 is 15 residues. Germline V gene sequence: CDR1 SGDLS, CDR2 YYNGEE. The chain's CDR3 is CASSGGRHSGYGYTF. The DNA of the CDR3 is TGTGCCAGCAGCGGGGGGCGGCACAGCGGGTATGGCTACACCTTC. The whole variable domain, filled in from reference TRBV9 and TRBJ1-2, reads DSGVTQTPKHLITATGQRVTLRCSPRSGDLSVYWYQQSLDQGLQFLIQYYNGEERAKGNILERFSAQQFPDLHSELNLSSLELGDSALYFCASSGGRHSGYGYTFGSGTRLTVV.

This clonotype was seen a handful of times. This rearrangement joins TRBV5-1 to TRBJ1-2; 7 nucleotides line up with TRBD1. J gave up 4 bases and V 4 bases, and 7 bases lay outside the gene matches. Germline values: CDR1 SGHRS, CDR2 YFSETQ. CDR3 length equals 14 residues. The CDR3 loop reads CASSGGGAGYGYTF. In DNA form, the CDR3 reads TGCGCCAGCAGCGGAGGGGGCGCAGGCTATGGCTACACCTTC.

As concerns this clonotype: This likely traces to a read error, being one base from a far larger clone. V gene TRBV7-6 combines with J gene TRBJ2-7, with D possibly matching TRBD2 (6 bases). Germline values: CDR1 SGHVS, CDR2 FNYEAQ. The CDR3 runs 14 residues. CDR3 residues: CVSSPLRGSHEQYF. The CDR3 nucleotides read TGTGTCAGCAGCCCCTTGCGGGGAAGCCACGAGCAGTACTTC.

About this clonotype itself: A far more abundant clone sits one base away, making this likely a read error. This chain links TRBV4-1 with TRBJ2-1; tentative D call: TRBD1 (5 bases). The CDR3 has 16 amino acids. Germline V gives CDR1 MGHRA, CDR2 YSYEKL. Trimming cost V 0 bases and J 3 bases, with 12 bases left between them. CDR3: CASSQEGPPFYNEQFF. CDR3 sequence (DNA): TGCGCCAGCAGCCAAGAGGGGCCCCCCTTCTACAATGAGCAGTTCTTC.

This clonotype was recorded a few times. DNA of the CDR3: TGTGCCAGCAACGAAGGTTATATGGGACAGGGTTTAGCCTACGAGCAGTACTTC. Protein sequence: CASNEGYMGQGLAYEQYF. The J gene is TRBJ2-7, the V gene TRBV2; 9 bases line up with TRBD1. The CDR3 is 18 amino acids. The germline CDR1 and CDR2 sequences are SNHLY and FYNNEI. With 7 bases clipped from V and 2 bases from J, the junction kept 18 bases outside the gene matches.

At least ten counts were recorded for this clonotype. The chain employs TRBV9 and TRBJ2-1; TRBD2 is a possible D gene (5 bases). This CDR3 has 14 residues. The germline gives CDR1 SGDLS, CDR2 YYNGEE. V lost 4 bases, J lost 7 bases, and 15 bases lay in between. CDR3 region: CASSISLADNEQFF. The CDR3 nucleotides read TGTGCCAGCAGCATCTCCCTAGCCGATAATGAGCAGTTCTTC.

V is TRBV6-2 or TRBV6-3 and J is TRBJ1-5; 10 bases match TRBD1. In germline, CDR1 is MNHEY, CDR2 SVGEGT. This CDR3 has 14 residues. Unmatched junction bases numbered 4, after V lost 7 bases and J lost 4 bases. The CDR3 loop is CASKRTGGNQPQHF. Here the CDR3 DNA reads TGTGCCAGCAAAAGGACAGGGGGGAATCAGCCCCAGCATTTT.

This clonotype appeared many times. DNA of the CDR3: TGTGCCAGCAGAAATCCGGGACCCTCTTGGGGGACTAGACAGTTCTTC. The encoded protein is CASRNPGPSWGTRQFF. The chain recombines TRBV28 with TRBJ2-1, with 8 bases that match TRBD2. Germline V gene lookup returns CDR1 MDHEN and CDR2 SYDVKM. Trimming took 6 bases from V and 13 from J; bases not matched to a gene: 20. This CDR3 is 16 amino acids long.

In this sample, this clonotype turned up many times. This chain links TRBV14 with TRBJ2-3, with D perhaps TRBD2 (5 bases). Trimming shortened V by 7 bases and J by 7 bases, and 24 bases separated the two germline ends. Germline loops: CDR1 SGHDN, CDR2 FVKESK. The CDR3 runs to 16 residues. As DNA, the CDR3 is TGTGCCAGCAAATCATTGGAGGACGCCGGGAAGAATACGCAGTATTTT. Residues: CASKSLEDAGKNTQYF.

This clonotype was seen many times. The chain employs TRBV9 and TRBJ2-5, with D perhaps TRBD1 (5 bases). Trimming pared 0 bases from V and 4 bases from J, leaving 10 bases between. CDR3 length equals 14 residues. CDR1 and CDR2 from the germline V gene are SGDLS and YYNGEE. The CDR3 bases are TGTGCCAGCAGCGTAGAAGTAGGGGTAGAGACCCAGTACTTC. Residues: CASSVEVGVETQYF. The variable domain in full, completed from reference TRBV9 and TRBJ2-5, reads DSGVTQTPKHLITATGQRVTLRCSPRSGDLSVYWYQQSLDQGLQFLIQYYNGEERAKGNILERFSAQQFPDLHSELNLSSLELGDSALYFCASSVEVGVETQYFGPGTRLLVL.

This clonotype has a count of ten or more. The rearrangement joins TRBV6-2 or TRBV6-3 to TRBJ2-7, with 7 nucleotides matching TRBD1. Per the germline V gene, CDR1 is MNHEY and CDR2 is SVGEGT. The CDR3 is 16 amino acids. Unmatched junction bases numbered 7, after V lost 2 bases and J lost 0 bases. CDR3 in amino acids: CASSYRSDRDSYEQYF. Written as DNA, the CDR3 is TGTGCCAGCAGTTACCGGAGCGACAGGGACTCCTACGAGCAGTACTTC.

There are many counts of this clonotype. This chain joins TRBV30 and TRBJ2-1, with D hard to call. The V end lost 5 bases, the J end lost 1 base, and 12 bases lay between the germline ends. This CDR3 region has 14 residues. Germline lookup yields CDR1 GTSNPN and CDR2 SVGIG (reference sequence). In DNA form, the CDR3 reads TGTGCCTGGCGACCCGCTGGGTCCTACAATGAGCAGTTCTTC. Encoded protein: CAWRPAGSYNEQFF.